This T cell receptor beta chain was captured by sequencing in a study of CD8 T cells in ankylosing spondylitis. The study's findings and limits: Certain motif variants had earlier been reported in reactive arthritis synovial fluid and blood. A motif in TCR beta, a set of eight highly homologous variants, appeared characteristic of ankylosing spondylitis blood. The disease-linked clones had a CD8+ phenotype and low blood frequencies. Enrichment of disease-linked clones was reportedly significant in matched ankylosing spondylitis synovial fluid.

A few counts support this clonotype. Its antigen is unknown. With molecular barcodes, quantitative 5'-RACE was used to make the TCR beta libraries. TCRdb called the 5' RACE reads again in MiXCR, with one record for every CDR3 protein. Of roughly 470,000 distinct CDR3 sequences detected, roughly a quarter appear once; the ten largest clones hold 0.89%. The source of this sequence is a male donor with ankylosing spondylitis. Source material: blood, either unsorted or a sorted T cell fraction (not recorded which).

CDR3 sequence (DNA): TGTGCCACCAGCAGTCGGGACCTAATGGGTGGCTACACCTTC. As protein: CATSSRDLMGGYTF. J is TRBJ1-2 and V is TRBV15; perhaps TRBD1 as D (5 bases). The CDR3 is 14 residues long. Germline values: CDR1 LNHNV, CDR2 YYDKDF (reference sequence). V was clipped by 3 bases and J by 7 bases, with 15 bases between them.